This passage covers 14 T cell receptor beta chains from one sample sequenced in a study of CD8+ T cells in alopecia areata. The sequencing template was cDNA reverse transcribed from extracted RNA. Sequencing used immunoSEQ multiplex PCR; TCRdb keeps in-frame clones, though not all of them. The sample yields more than 95,000 clones, around 38% seen once. The sample taken for sequencing was CD4+ T cells sorted from blood. These receptor sequences come from a human donor with alopecia areata.

The gene calls are TRBV7-6 and TRBJ2-1; D might be TRBD1 (5 bases). V lost 4 bases to trimming and J lost 2 bases, with 12 bases between them. The CDR3 totals 15 residues. Per the germline V gene, CDR1 is SGHVS and CDR2 is FNYEAQ. The CDR3 DNA is TGTGCCAGCAGCTCTGTAAGGGGCACCTACAATGAGCAGTTCTTC. This sequence encodes CASSSVRGTYNEQFF.

The chain links TRBV30 to TRBJ1-1, with a possible D match to TRBD1 (5 bases). The V gene's germline CDR1 is GTSNPN and CDR2 SVGIG (reference sequence). The CDR3 extends over 19 amino acids. Deletions cut 0 bases from V and 2 bases from J, with 25 bases between. This CDR3 reads CAWSVLWSGLLSENTEAFF. CDR3 nucleotides: TGTGCCTGGAGTGTACTATGGTCAGGGCTTTTGTCCGAAAACACTGAAGCTTTCTTT.

This clone was seen only a few times. The gene calls are TRBV30 and TRBJ1-1; D ambiguous. The CDR3 runs to 13 residues. Germline assignment: CDR1 GTSNPN and CDR2 SVGIG (reference sequence). The V and J ends lost 0 bases and 8 bases respectively, with 13 bases between them. The CDR3 protein is CAWSVPRQTEAFF. The CDR3 DNA reads as TGTGCCTGGAGTGTACCTCGGCAGACAGAAGCTTTCTTT.

This clone has a handful of counts. The chain joins TRBV13 to TRBJ2-7; TRBD2 agrees at 10 bases. CDR3 length equals 15 residues. The V and J ends lost 4 bases and 4 bases, in that order; junction bases with no gene match: 7. Germline V gives CDR1 PRHDT, CDR2 FYEKMQ (reference sequence). Here the CDR3 reads CASSSTGTSVYEQYF. The CDR3 DNA sequence: TGTGCCAGCAGCTCGACCGGGACTAGCGTTTACGAGCAGTACTTC.

The V call is TRBV6-1, the J call TRBJ2-7, with D possibly TRBD1 on 6 matching bases. The CDR3 is made up of 13 amino acids. V lost 6 bases and J 3 bases, leaving 12 bases between the germline ends. Germline V lookup: CDR1 MNHNS, CDR2 SASEGT. The CDR3 region is CASRIGQLYEQYF. The CDR3, as DNA: TGTGCCAGCAGGATTGGACAGCTCTACGAGCAGTACTTC.

This clone turned up a few times. The chain has TRBV29-1 and TRBJ1-1, with a weak D call TRBD1 (5 bases). Between the trimmed V and J ends, which lost 6 bases and 4 bases, there was a span of 15 bases. The CDR3 runs 13 residues. The germline gives CDR1 SQVTM, CDR2 ANQGSEA. The CDR3 sequence is CSVLSGVVTEAFF. Here the CDR3 DNA reads TGCAGCGTCCTCTCGGGGGTGGTCACTGAAGCTTTCTTT.

This clone was recorded a few times. The rearrangement joins TRBV30 to TRBJ2-2, with 8 bases matching TRBD1. V lost 3 bases and J lost 6; bases outside the gene matches: 3. Germline CDR1 GTSNPN, CDR2 SVGIG (reference sequence). CDR3 size: 13 residues. The CDR3 nucleotides read TGTGCCTGGAGCAGGGGGCTATCCGGGGAGCTGTTTTTT. Protein: CAWSRGLSGELFF. Full variable domain (outside the CDR3, taken from reference TRBV30 and TRBJ2-2): SQTIHQWPATLVQPVGSPLSLECTVEGTSNPNLYWYRQAAGRGLQLLFYSVGIGQISSEVPQNLSASRPQDRQFILSSKKLLLSDSGFYLCAWSRGLSGELFFGEGSRLTVL.

The V call is TRBV4-1, the J call TRBJ2-1, with D hard to call. In germline, CDR1 is MGHRA, CDR2 YSYEKL. V lost 0 bases to trimming and J lost 4 bases, with 10 bases between them. This CDR3 region has 15 residues. CDR3 in amino acids: CASSQEGQNYNEQFF. Written as DNA, the CDR3 is TGCGCCAGCAGCCAAGAAGGGCAGAATTACAATGAGCAGTTCTTC.

This rearrangement joins TRBV7-8 to TRBJ2-1; possible D gene TRBD2, 5 bases. This CDR3 spans 14 amino acids. CDR1 is SGHVS and CDR2 is FQNEAQ in the germline V gene. The V end lost 2 bases, the J end lost 9 bases, and 14 bases lay between the germline ends. In nucleotides, the CDR3 is TGTGCCAGCAGCTTATTAACTAGGACCGTTGAGCAGTTCTTC. Protein: CASSLLTRTVEQFF.

The V gene is TRBV2, the J gene TRBJ1-5; 9 bases are shared with TRBD1. Germline values: CDR1 SNHLY, CDR2 FYNNEI. V trimming: 7 bases; J trimming: 2 bases; junction bases outside the gene matches: 6. CDR3 length: 15 residues. The CDR3 nucleotides are TGTGCCAGCACCAGGACAGGGGTCGGCAATCAGCCCCAGCATTTT. Protein: CASTRTGVGNQPQHF.

This clone was observed many times. The rearrangement uses TRBV18 and TRBJ2-3; D ambiguous. V was cut by 5 bases and J by 2 bases, with 8 bases left in between. Germline CDR1 and CDR2: KGHSH and LQKENI. The CDR3 is made up of 13 amino acids. CDR3 in amino acids: CASSNGNTDTQYF. CDR3 nucleotide sequence: TGTGCCAGCTCAAACGGCAACACAGATACGCAGTATTTT.

The V call is TRBV29-1, the J call TRBJ1-1; TRBD1 agrees at 8 bases. Trimming took 4 bases from V and 0 from J; bases not matched to a gene: 13. Germline lookup yields CDR1 SQVTM and CDR2 ANQGSEA. The CDR3 has 17 amino acids. CDR3 coding DNA: TGCAGCGTTGCTGAGAAGGGGGACAGGCCCCTGAACACTGAAGCTTTCTTT. It codes for CSVAEKGDRPLNTEAFF.

The sample holds many counts of this clone. The chain has TRBV7-3 and TRBJ2-1; no definite D call. Between the trimmed V and J ends, which lost 5 bases and 11 bases, there was a span of 16 bases. The CDR3 is 13 residues long. Per the germline V gene, CDR1 is SGHTA and CDR2 is FQGTGA. The CDR3 DNA reads TGTGCCAGCAGCCGAAAGGCGGCTGGCAAGCAGTTCTTC. It codes for CASSRKAAGKQFF.

The rearrangement joins TRBV19 to TRBJ2-5; tentative D call: TRBD1 (5 bases). Germline-derived CDR1 and CDR2 are LNHDA and SQIVND (reference sequence). Trimming stripped 3 bases from V and 3 bases from J, with 14 bases between. This CDR3 has 15 residues. This CDR3 is CASSMSLETEETQYF. For the CDR3, the DNA is TGTGCCAGTAGTATGTCATTGGAGACAGAAGAGACCCAGTACTTC.